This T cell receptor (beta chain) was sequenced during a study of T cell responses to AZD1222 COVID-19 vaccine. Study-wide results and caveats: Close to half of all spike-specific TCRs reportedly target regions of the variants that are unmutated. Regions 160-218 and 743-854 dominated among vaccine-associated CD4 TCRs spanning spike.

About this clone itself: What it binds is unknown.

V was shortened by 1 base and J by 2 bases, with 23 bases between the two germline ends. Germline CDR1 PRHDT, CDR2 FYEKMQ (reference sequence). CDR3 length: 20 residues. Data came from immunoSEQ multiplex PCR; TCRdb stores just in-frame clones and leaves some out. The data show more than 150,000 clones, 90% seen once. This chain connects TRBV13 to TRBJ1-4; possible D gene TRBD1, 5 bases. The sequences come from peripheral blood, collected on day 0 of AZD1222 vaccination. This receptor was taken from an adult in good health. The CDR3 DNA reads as TGTGCCAGCAGCTTAGAGGCGAGACTAACGTCTGGGGGGACTAATGAAAAACTGTTTTTT. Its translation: CASSLEARLTSGGTNEKLFF. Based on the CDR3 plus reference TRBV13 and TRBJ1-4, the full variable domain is AAGVIQSPRHLIKEKRETATLKCYPIPRHDTVYWYQQGPGQDPQFLISFYEKMQSDKGSIPDRFSAQQFSDYHSELNMSSLELGDSALYFCASSLEARLTSGGTNEKLFFGSGTQLSVL.